This T cell receptor (beta chain) was captured in a study of T cells in Graves' hyperthyroidism and ophthalmopathy. Study-level findings and limits: A median around 6 months before onset, the model predicted ophthalmopathy.

The CDR3 totals 18 residues. Germline CDR1 is SGHVS and CDR2 is FQNEAQ. Losses at the gene ends were 3 bases for V and 5 bases for J; bases not matched to a gene: 13. The source material, RNA transcripts, was used to amplify TCR beta CDR3 regions. The HTBI primer set served for first-round RT-PCR of the TCR CDR3. MiXCR, run by TCRdb on the multiplex PCR reads, gives a single entry per CDR3 protein. The sample has a few hundred thousand distinct CDR3 sequences, under 20% seen once. There are many counts of this clonotype. Its antigen is currently unknown. Source material: blood. The chain links TRBV7-8 to TRBJ2-3, with TRBD2 matching 11 bases. The TCR sequence derives from a man between 18 and 29 years old with Graves' ophthalmopathy. The CDR3, as DNA: TGTGCCAGCAGCTTGGGGACTAGCGGTTCCTCTAGTAGAGATACGCAGTATTTT. It encodes CASSLGTSGSSSRDTQYF.